Listed below are T cell receptor beta chains from one sample, sequenced in a study of CD8 T cells in ankylosing spondylitis. One entry per CDR3 protein results from TCRdb running MiXCR on the 5' RACE reads. The table lists 200,000 to 250,000 distinct CDR3 sequences, roughly 10% of them singletons. Input material: blood, either unsorted or a sorted T cell fraction (not recorded which). These TCRs come from a male donor with ankylosing spondylitis or in good health (not recorded which). The CDR3 runs from the conserved cysteine through the conserved F or W. D genes are given only for firm matches. Size is stated for part of the rows, as once, few or many counts, or as a class when the clone is expanded.

>many|TRBV20-1|TRBJ1-3|-
CSASIQGTIYF
TGCAGTGCCTCCATACAGGGCACCATATATTTT
>many|TRBV5-1|TRBJ2-7|TRBD1
CASSLASQGAGEQYF
TGCGCCAGCAGCTTGGCCTCTCAGGGGGCGGGGGAGCAGTACTTC
>-|TRBV7-3|TRBJ2-1|TRBD2
CASSLTLGGRAGNEQFF
TGTGCCAGCAGCTTAACGTTGGGAGGGAGGGCCGGTAATGAGCAGTTCTTC
>many|TRBV10-3|TRBJ2-1|-
CAISESPENNEQFF
TGTGCCATCAGTGAGAGCCCAGAGAACAATGAGCAGTTCTTC
>many|TRBV24-1|TRBJ2-1|-
CATSDTRTYNEQFF
TGTGCCACCAGTGATACTAGAACCTACAATGAGCAGTTCTTC
>-|TRBV28|TRBJ1-1|-
CASSRRVIGTEAFF
TGTGCCAGCAGCCGAAGGGTAATAGGAACTGAAGCTTTCTTT
>many|TRBV5-1|TRBJ2-1|TRBD1
CASREHEGQGAYNEQFF
TGCGCCAGCCGTGAACATGAGGGACAGGGGGCTTACAATGAGCAGTTCTTC
>few|TRBV29-1|TRBJ2-3|TRBD1
CSARQGAVGDTQYF
TGCAGCGCCCGACAGGGGGCGGTGGGAGATACGCAGTATTTT
>many|TRBV5-1|TRBJ2-1|-
CASSLEVDEQFF
TGCGCCAGCAGCTTGGAAGTGGATGAGCAGTTCTTC
>many|TRBV5-1|TRBJ1-1|-
CASGTGMNTEAFF
TGCGCCAGCGGGACGGGCATGAACACTGAAGCTTTCTTT
>-|TRBV12-3/TRBV12-4|TRBJ2-7|-
CASSPIMNEQYF
TGTGCCAGCAGCCCGATAATGAACGAGCAGTACTTC
>many|TRBV5-5|TRBJ2-5|TRBD2
CASSVGLAGTETQYF
TGTGCCAGCAGCGTAGGACTAGCGGGAACAGAGACCCAGTACTTC
>many|TRBV20-1|TRBJ2-1|TRBD2
CSARGQTSGLDNEQFF
TGCAGTGCTAGAGGTCAGACTAGCGGGTTGGACAATGAGCAGTTCTTC
>many|TRBV20-1|TRBJ1-5|TRBD1
CSARRPEMGTDSNQPQHF
TGCAGTGCTAGAAGGCCTGAAATGGGGACAGATTCCAATCAGCCCCAGCATTTT
>-|TRBV20-1|TRBJ1-3|-
CSARPPKGAGNTIYF
TGCAGTGCTAGACCCCCGAAAGGCGCTGGAAACACCATATATTTT
>-|TRBV5-6|TRBJ1-3|-
CASSFLQGAASF
TGTGCCAGCAGCTTTTTACAGGGCGCCGCGAGTTTT
>-|TRBV20-1|TRBJ2-7|TRBD2
CSARWDYSYEQYF
TGCAGTGCTAGGTGGGACTACTCCTACGAGCAGTACTTC
>-|TRBV10-3|TRBJ2-7|-
CATGQNYEQYF
TGTGCCACCGGACAGAACTACGAGCAGTACTTC
>-|TRBV12-3/TRBV12-4|TRBJ2-5|-
CASSFGDRDQETQYF
TGTGCCAGCAGTTTCGGAGATCGGGACCAAGAGACCCAGTACTTC
>few|TRBV20-1|TRBJ1-1|-
CSAGGDIRTEAFF
TGCAGTGCCGGGGGGGACATTCGGACTGAAGCTTTCTTT
>few|TRBV7-9|TRBJ1-2|-
CASSSDDRGYYGYTF
TGTGCCAGCAGTTCCGACGACAGAGGATACTATGGCTACACCTTC
>-|TRBV19|TRBJ2-7|-
CASSEGGFDYEQYF
TGTGCCAGTAGTGAAGGGGGTTTTGACTACGAGCAGTACTTC
>-|TRBV5-4|TRBJ2-1|-
CASSSGLLCYNEQFF
TGTGCCAGCAGCTCTGGACTCCTCTGCTACAATGAGCAGTTCTTC
>many|TRBV20-1|TRBJ2-3|-
CSARSSGASTDTQYF
TGCAGTGCTAGAAGTAGCGGAGCTAGCACAGATACGCAGTATTTT
>few|TRBV29-1|TRBJ1-4|-
CSVRVSEKLFF
TGCAGCGTCAGGGTTTCTGAAAAACTGTTTTTT
>many|TRBV5-1|TRBJ2-2|-
CASSAQGTTGELFF
TGCGCCAGCAGTGCCCAGGGTACGACCGGGGAGCTGTTTTTT
>few|TRBV7-2|TRBJ2-2|-
CASSLAPHTGELFF
TGTGCCAGCAGCTTAGCACCGCACACCGGGGAGCTGTTTTTT
>many|TRBV5-1|TRBJ2-7|-
CASSPQGSYEQYF
TGCGCCAGCAGCCCCCAGGGGTCCTACGAGCAGTACTTC
>few|TRBV7-2|TRBJ1-1|-
CASSLVGGGNTEVFF
-
>few|TRBV11-2|TRBJ2-3|TRBD1
CASSRTGTGTDTQYF
TGTGCCAGCAGCCGGACAGGGACGGGCACAGATACGCAGTATTTT
>-|TRBV29-1|TRBJ2-1|TRBD1
CSVQGTQDNEQFF
TGCAGCGTACAGGGGACCCAGGACAATGAGCAGTTCTTC
>-|TRBV7-9|TRBJ1-4|-
CASSSVLATNEKLFF
TGTGCCAGCAGCAGCGTCTTAGCAACTAATGAAAAACTGTTTTTT
>-|TRBV2|TRBJ2-3|TRBD2
CASRFRTSGGLTDTQYF
TGTGCCAGCAGGTTCCGGACTAGCGGGGGGCTCACAGATACGCAGTATTTT
>-|TRBV10-3|TRBJ2-1|TRBD2
CAVGTSGSSYNEQFF
TGTGCCGTCGGGACTAGCGGAAGCTCCTACAATGAGCAGTTCTTC
>many|TRBV20-1|TRBJ2-5|-
CSARDAGGQETQYF
TGCAGTGCTAGAGATGCAGGGGGGCAAGAGACCCAGTACTTC
>-|TRBV2|TRBJ2-1|TRBD2
CASGFGLAARKGDEQFF
TGTGCCAGCGGGTTTGGACTAGCGGCCCGGAAAGGGGATGAGCAGTTCTTC
>many|TRBV27|TRBJ2-7|-
CASSFVPVEQYF
TGTGCCAGCAGTTTTGTTCCTGTCGAGCAGTACTTC
>many|TRBV6-1|TRBJ1-2|-
CASRDYRAYGYTF
TGTGCCAGCAGGGATTACAGGGCCTATGGCTACACCTTC
>few|TRBV5-1|TRBJ2-5|-
CASRPSGFQETQYF
TGCGCCAGCAGGCCCTCGGGGTTCCAAGAGACCCAGTACTTC
>few|TRBV12-3/TRBV12-4|TRBJ1-1|-
CASSRQDLGTEAFF
TGTGCCAGCAGTCGACAGGACCTTGGCACTGAAGCTTTCTTT
>-|TRBV5-5|TRBJ2-1|TRBD1
CASSLGTGGGDEQFF
TGTGCCAGCAGCTTGGGGACAGGGGGGGGGGATGAGCAGTTCTTC